This record covers a single TCR beta chain. CD45RO-negative, CCR7-positively selected cells formed the naive CD8 fraction, excluding terminally differentiated effector memory CD45RA+ cells. The sample belongs to a study of shared clonotypes between healthy human individuals. Sequenced by immunoSEQ multiplex PCR; TCRdb stores in-frame clones only, minus some. The sample has roughly 810,000 clones, roughly 96% seen once. V lost 4 bases and J 3 bases, leaving 13 bases between the germline ends. The CDR3 runs to 14 residues. Germline V lookup: CDR1 SNHLY, CDR2 FYNNEI. V usage is TRBV2 and J usage is TRBJ2-7, with a tentative D call TRBD1 (5 bases). Sequenced input: naive CD8+ T cells sorted from blood. This receptor was obtained from a man aged 25 to 40 in good health. The CDR3 DNA follows: TGTGCCAGCAGTGCCGGCAGGGTTGACTACGAGCAGTACTTC. Translated, it gives CASSAGRVDYEQYF. The full variable domain, with the rest looked up from reference TRBV2 and TRBJ2-7, is EPEVTQTPSHQVTQMGQEVILRCVPISNHLYFYWYRQILGQKVEFLVSFYNNEISEKSEIFDDQFSVERPDGSNFTLKIRSTKLEDSAMYFCASSAGRVDYEQYFGPGTRLTVT.